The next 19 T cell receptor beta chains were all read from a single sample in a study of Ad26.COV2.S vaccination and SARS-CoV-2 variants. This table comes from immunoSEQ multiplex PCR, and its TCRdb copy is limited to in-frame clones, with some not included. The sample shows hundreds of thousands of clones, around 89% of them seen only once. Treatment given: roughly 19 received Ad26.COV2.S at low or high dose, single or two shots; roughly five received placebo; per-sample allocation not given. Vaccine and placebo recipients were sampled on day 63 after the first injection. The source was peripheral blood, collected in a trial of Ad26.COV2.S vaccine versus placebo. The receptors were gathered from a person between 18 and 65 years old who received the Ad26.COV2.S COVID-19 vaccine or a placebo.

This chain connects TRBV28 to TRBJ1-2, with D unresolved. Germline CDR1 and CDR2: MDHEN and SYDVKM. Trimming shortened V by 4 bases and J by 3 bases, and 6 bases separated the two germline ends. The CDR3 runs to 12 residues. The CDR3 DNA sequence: TGTGCCAGCAGTTCTAGGGACTATGGCTACACCTTC. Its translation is CASSSRDYGYTF.

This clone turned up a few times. The CDR3 DNA sequence: TGCGCCAGCAGCTTGGTAGTAGGGGCTTCCGCTGAAGCTTTCTTT. Amino acid sequence: CASSLVVGASAEAFF. V is TRBV5-1 and J is TRBJ1-1; D is possibly TRBD1 (5 bases). Germline CDR1 reads SGHRS; CDR2 reads YFSETQ. V was clipped by 0 bases and J by 6 bases, with 15 bases between them. This CDR3 is built from 15 residues.

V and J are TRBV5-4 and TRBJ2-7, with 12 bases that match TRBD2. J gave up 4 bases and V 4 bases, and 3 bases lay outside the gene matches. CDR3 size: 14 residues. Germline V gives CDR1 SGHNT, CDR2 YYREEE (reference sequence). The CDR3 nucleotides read TGTGCCAGCAGCCTAGCGGGAGGGCCGTACGAGCAGTACTTC. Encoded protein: CASSLAGGPYEQYF.

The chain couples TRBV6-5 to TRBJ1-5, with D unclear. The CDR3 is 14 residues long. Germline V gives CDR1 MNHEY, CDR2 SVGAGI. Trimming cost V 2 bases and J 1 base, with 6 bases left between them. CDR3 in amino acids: CASSYGGSNQPQHF. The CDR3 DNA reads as TGTGCCAGCAGTTACGGAGGGAGCAATCAGCCCCAGCATTTT.

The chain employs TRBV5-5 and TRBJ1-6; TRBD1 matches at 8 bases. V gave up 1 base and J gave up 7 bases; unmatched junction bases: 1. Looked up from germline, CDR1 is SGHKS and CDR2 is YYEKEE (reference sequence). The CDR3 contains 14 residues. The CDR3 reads CASSLNRGNSPLHF. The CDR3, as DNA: TGTGCCAGCAGCTTGAACAGGGGGAATTCACCCCTCCACTTT.

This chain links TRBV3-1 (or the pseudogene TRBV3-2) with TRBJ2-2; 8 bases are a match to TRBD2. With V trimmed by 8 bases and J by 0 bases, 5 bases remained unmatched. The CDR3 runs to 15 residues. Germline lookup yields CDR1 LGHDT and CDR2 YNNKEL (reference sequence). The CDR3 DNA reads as TGTGCCAGCGGATCTAGCGGGCCGAACACCGGGGAGCTGTTTTTT. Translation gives CASGSSGPNTGELFF.

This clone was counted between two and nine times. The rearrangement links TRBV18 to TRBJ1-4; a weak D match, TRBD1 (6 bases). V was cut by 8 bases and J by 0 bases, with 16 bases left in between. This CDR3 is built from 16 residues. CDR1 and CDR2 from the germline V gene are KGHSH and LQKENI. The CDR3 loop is CASTISRGTTNEKLFF. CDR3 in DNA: TGTGCCAGCACAATATCCAGGGGTACAACTAATGAAAAACTGTTTTTT.

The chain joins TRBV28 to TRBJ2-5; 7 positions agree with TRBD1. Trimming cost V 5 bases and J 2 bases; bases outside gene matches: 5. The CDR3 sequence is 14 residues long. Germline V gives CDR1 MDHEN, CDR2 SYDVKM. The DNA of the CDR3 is TGTGCCAGCAGTAGAGGACAGGCACAAGAGACCCAGTACTTC. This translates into CASSRGQAQETQYF.

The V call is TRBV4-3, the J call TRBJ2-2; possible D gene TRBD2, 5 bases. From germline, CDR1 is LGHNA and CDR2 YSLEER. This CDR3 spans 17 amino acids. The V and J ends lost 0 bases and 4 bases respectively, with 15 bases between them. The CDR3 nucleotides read TGCGCCAGCAGCCAAGATCTGAGGCACGGAGGCACCGGGGAGCTGTTTTTT. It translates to CASSQDLRHGGTGELFF.

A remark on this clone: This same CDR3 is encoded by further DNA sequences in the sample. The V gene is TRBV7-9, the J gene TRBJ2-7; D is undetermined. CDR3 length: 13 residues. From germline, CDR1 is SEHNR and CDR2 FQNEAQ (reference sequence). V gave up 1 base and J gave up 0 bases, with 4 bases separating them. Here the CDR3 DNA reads TGTGCCAGCAGCTTAGAATTCTCCTACGAGCAGTACTTC. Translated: CASSLEFSYEQYF.

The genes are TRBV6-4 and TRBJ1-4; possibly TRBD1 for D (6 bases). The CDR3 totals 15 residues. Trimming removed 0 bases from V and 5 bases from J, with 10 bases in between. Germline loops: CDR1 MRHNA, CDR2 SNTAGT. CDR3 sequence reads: CASSDSGGPNEKLFF. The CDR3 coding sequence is TGTGCCAGCAGTGACTCTGGGGGGCCCAATGAAAAACTGTTTTTT.

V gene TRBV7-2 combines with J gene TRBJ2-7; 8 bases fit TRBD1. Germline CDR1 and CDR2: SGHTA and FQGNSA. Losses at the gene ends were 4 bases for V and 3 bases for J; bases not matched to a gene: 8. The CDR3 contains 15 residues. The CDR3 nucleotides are TGTGCCAGCAGCTCTCGGGGACAGGAGCTCTACGAGCAGTACTTC. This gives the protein CASSSRGQELYEQYF.

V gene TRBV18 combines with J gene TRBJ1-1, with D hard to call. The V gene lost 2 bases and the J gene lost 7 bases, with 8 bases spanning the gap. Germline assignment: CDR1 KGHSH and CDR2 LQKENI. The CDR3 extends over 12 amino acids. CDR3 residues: CASSPLGNEAFF. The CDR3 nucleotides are TGTGCCAGCTCACCATTGGGGAATGAAGCTTTCTTT.

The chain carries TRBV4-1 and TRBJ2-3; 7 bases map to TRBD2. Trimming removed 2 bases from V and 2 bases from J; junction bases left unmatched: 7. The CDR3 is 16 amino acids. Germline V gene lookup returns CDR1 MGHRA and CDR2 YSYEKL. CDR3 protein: CASSQTIGGTTDTQYF. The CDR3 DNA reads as TGCGCCAGCAGCCAAACCATCGGGGGGACCACAGATACGCAGTATTTT.

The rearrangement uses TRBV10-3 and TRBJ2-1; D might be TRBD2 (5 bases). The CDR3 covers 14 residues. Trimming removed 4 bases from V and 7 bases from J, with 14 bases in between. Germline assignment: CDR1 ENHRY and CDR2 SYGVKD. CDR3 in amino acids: CAISGLASVNEQFF. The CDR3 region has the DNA TGTGCCATCAGTGGGCTAGCTTCCGTAAATGAGCAGTTCTTC.

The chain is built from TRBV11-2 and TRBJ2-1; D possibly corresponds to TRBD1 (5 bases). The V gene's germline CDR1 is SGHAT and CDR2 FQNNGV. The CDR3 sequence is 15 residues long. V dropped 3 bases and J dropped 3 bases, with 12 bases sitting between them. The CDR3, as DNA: TGTGCCAGCAGCTTTACAGGTCTGAACTACAATGAGCAGTTCTTC. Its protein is CASSFTGLNYNEQFF.

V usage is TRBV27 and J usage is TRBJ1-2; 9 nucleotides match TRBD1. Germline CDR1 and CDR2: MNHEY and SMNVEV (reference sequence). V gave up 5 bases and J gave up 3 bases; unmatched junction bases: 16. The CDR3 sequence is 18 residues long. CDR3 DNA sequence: TGTGCCAGCAGTGGGCCCGGGACAGGGATGATTGGGTACTATGGCTACACCTTC. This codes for CASSGPGTGMIGYYGYTF.

The CDR3 DNA is TGCGCCAGCAGTGAGTCGGGGGAGTCGCGAGAGACCCAGTACTTC. This translates into CASSESGESRETQYF. The chain joins TRBV10-2 to TRBJ2-5; either TRBD1 or TRBD2 may fit D (5 bases each). The germline V and J ends were trimmed by 0 bases and 4 bases, with 12 bases remaining between them. CDR1 and CDR2 from the germline V gene are WSHSY and SAAADI. This CDR3 has 15 amino acids.

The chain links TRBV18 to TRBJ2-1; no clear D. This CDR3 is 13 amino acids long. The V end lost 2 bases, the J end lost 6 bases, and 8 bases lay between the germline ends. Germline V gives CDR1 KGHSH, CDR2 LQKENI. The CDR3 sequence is CASSPSLLNEQFF. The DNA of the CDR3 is TGTGCCAGCTCACCATCCCTACTCAATGAGCAGTTCTTC.